Presented here are 30 T cell receptor beta chains from one specimen sequenced in a study of blood T cell repertoires in COVID-19. Data came from immunoSEQ multiplex PCR; TCRdb stores just in-frame clones and leaves some out. This table has approximately 260,000 clones, 89% appearing once. The sample taken for sequencing was peripheral blood. These receptor sequences come from a woman between 40 and 50 years old who had recovered from COVID-19.

The chain couples TRBV6-1 to TRBJ1-5, with D possibly TRBD1 on 5 matching bases. In germline, CDR1 is MNHNS, CDR2 SASEGT. The CDR3 contains 13 residues. V was pared by 3 bases and J by 8 bases, with 11 bases between. The CDR3 DNA sequence: TGTGCCAGCAGTGACAGGGCCCTTGAGCCCCAGCATTTT. Its translation: CASSDRALEPQHF.

This clone was found a few times. The chain is built from TRBV20-1 and TRBJ2-7, with D perhaps matching TRBD2 (6 bases). V lost 6 bases to trimming and J lost 4 bases, with 10 bases between them. Germline values: CDR1 DFQATT, CDR2 SNEGSKA (reference sequence). This CDR3 is built from 11 residues. CDR3 residues: CSARREYEQYF. CDR3 bases: TGCAGTGCAAGGAGGGAATACGAGCAGTACTTC.

This chain links TRBV18 with TRBJ2-7; TRBD1 matches 9 bases. Looked up from germline, CDR1 is KGHSH and CDR2 is LQKENI. V was clipped by 3 bases and J by 6 bases; unmatched bases: 6. This CDR3 spans 14 amino acids. The CDR3: CASSPGQGKFEQYF. The DNA for the CDR3 is TGTGCCAGCTCACCTGGACAGGGGAAGTTCGAGCAGTACTTC.

This sequence joins TRBV13 and TRBJ2-1; TRBD2 agrees at 15 bases. Germline V gene lookup returns CDR1 PRHDT and CDR2 FYEKMQ (reference sequence). The junction had 4 bases not matched to a gene; V was cut back by 5 bases and J by 8 bases. The CDR3 contains 15 residues. The CDR3 DNA is TGTGCCAGCAGCGGACTAGCGGGGGGGAACGATGAGCAGTTCTTC. As protein: CASSGLAGGNDEQFF.

This chain links TRBV9 with TRBJ2-3; D is perhaps TRBD1 (5 bases). Germline values: CDR1 SGDLS, CDR2 YYNGEE. The CDR3 spans 16 residues. V was trimmed by 1 base and J by 2 bases, leaving 14 bases between them. The CDR3 region is CASSVRGRTLTDTQYF. In nucleotides, the CDR3 is TGTGCCAGCAGCGTAAGGGGAAGGACCCTCACAGATACGCAGTATTTT.

The sample holds one count of this clone. The chain couples TRBV18 to TRBJ2-6, with a tentative D call TRBD1 (6 bases). CDR3 length: 17 residues. CDR1 is KGHSH, CDR2 LQKENI, per germline. V lost 2 bases to trimming and J lost 0 bases, with 11 bases between them. The CDR3 DNA is TGTGCCAGCTCACCATCCGCGGACAGCTCTGGGGCCAACGTCCTGACTTTC. This gives the protein CASSPSADSSGANVLTF. Based on the CDR3 plus reference TRBV18 and TRBJ2-6, the full variable domain is NAGVMQNPRHLVRRRGQEARLRCSPMKGHSHVYWYRQLPEEGLKFMVYLQKENIIDESGMPKERFSAEFPKEGPSILRIQQVVRGDSAAYFCASSPSADSSGANVLTFGAGSRLTVL.

The chain combines TRBV28 with TRBJ2-1; D is uncertain. V was cut by 4 bases and J by 7 bases, with 11 bases left in between. The CDR3 has 13 residues. CDR1 is MDHEN, CDR2 SYDVKM, per germline. The DNA of the CDR3 is TGTGCCAGCAGTTCCCCCGACTGGAATGAGCAGTTCTTC. Amino acid sequence: CASSSPDWNEQFF. Full variable domain (missing parts from reference TRBV28 and TRBJ2-1): DVKVTQSSRYLVKRTGEKVFLECVQDMDHENMFWYRQDPGLGLRLIYFSYDVKMKEKGDIPEGYSVSREKKERFSLILESASTNQTSMYLCASSSPDWNEQFFGPGTRLTVL.

The V and J genes are TRBV12-5 and TRBJ1-2, with a tentative D call TRBD1 (6 bases). The V end was cut by 4 bases, the J end by 8 bases, with 11 bases between. CDR3 length: 12 amino acids. In germline, CDR1 is LGHNT, CDR2 FRNRAP. The CDR3 nucleotides are TGTGCTAGTGGTTACAGGGTGGGAGGCTACACCTTC. Translating it yields CASGYRVGGYTF.

This clone occurred once. The genes are TRBV27 and TRBJ2-7, with 10 positions matching TRBD2. Germline V gene data show CDR1 as MNHEY and CDR2 as SMNVEV (reference sequence). The CDR3 runs to 18 residues. V trimming: 4 bases; J trimming: 0 bases; junction bases outside the gene matches: 12. The CDR3 DNA reads as TGTGCCAGCAGTTCCCTTAAGATAGCGGGAGGTCTCTCCTACGAGCAGTACGTC. Translating gives CASSSLKIAGGLSYEQYV.

This rearrangement joins TRBV6-5 to TRBJ2-3, with 9 bases that match TRBD1. This CDR3 comprises 14 residues. CDR1 is MNHEY, CDR2 SVGAGI, per germline. V trimming: 6 bases; J trimming: 4 bases; junction bases outside the gene matches: 5. This CDR3 is CASRSQGAADTQYF. In DNA, the CDR3 is TGTGCCAGCAGGTCACAGGGGGCTGCAGATACGCAGTATTTT.

The V call is TRBV6-4, the J call TRBJ2-3; TRBD1 is a possible D gene (5 bases). V was trimmed by 5 bases and J by 6 bases, leaving 18 bases between them. The CDR3 totals 15 residues. Germline V lookup: CDR1 MRHNA, CDR2 SNTAGT. The CDR3 region has the DNA TGTGCCAGCAGTCTTGGGGCCACGGGTTCCGATACGCAGTATTTT. The encoded protein is CASSLGATGSDTQYF.

The genes are TRBV7-9 and TRBJ1-4, with 8 bases identical to TRBD1. CDR1 is SEHNR, CDR2 FQNEAQ, per germline (reference sequence). CDR3 length equals 14 residues. Trimming at V came to 6 bases and at J to 8 bases, leaving 8 bases not matched to a gene. The CDR3 sequence: CASSLDREREKLFF. CDR3 coding DNA: TGTGCCAGCAGTTTGGACAGGGAGCGCGAAAAACTGTTTTTT.

The V and J genes are TRBV5-4 and TRBJ1-1, with 7 nucleotides matching TRBD1. Germline assignment: CDR1 SGHNT and CDR2 YYREEE (reference sequence). Trimming removed 5 bases from V and 6 bases from J; junction bases left unmatched: 4. This CDR3 comprises 12 residues. The CDR3 here is CASRTGSSEAFF. CDR3 DNA sequence: TGTGCCAGCAGGACAGGGAGCTCTGAAGCTTTCTTT.

The V call is TRBV5-1, the J call TRBJ2-5; weak D call: TRBD2 (6 bases). The germline gives CDR1 SGHRS, CDR2 YFSETQ. This CDR3 is 15 amino acids long. Deletions cut 2 bases from V and 2 bases from J, with 13 bases between. In DNA, the CDR3 is TGCGCCAGCAGCTTTTATCTAGCGACACAAGAGACCCAGTACTTC. It is translated as CASSFYLATQETQYF. Using reference TRBV5-1 and TRBJ2-5 for the parts outside the CDR3, the full variable domain is KAGVTQTPRYLIKTRGQQVTLSCSPISGHRSVSWYQQTPGQGLQFLFEYFSETQRNKGNFPGRFSGRQFSNSRSEMNVSTLELGDSALYLCASSFYLATQETQYFGPGTRLLVL.

This chain's CDR3 is CASSYGDRTNYGYTF. In DNA, the CDR3 is TGTGCCAGCAGTTACGGGGACAGGACGAACTATGGCTACACCTTC. This chain links TRBV6-2 or TRBV6-3 with TRBJ1-2; the match to TRBD1 covers 8 bases. In germline, CDR1 is MNHEY, CDR2 SVGEGT. This CDR3 region has 15 residues. Trimming cost V 2 bases and J 2 bases; bases outside gene matches: 4.

This sequence joins TRBV3-1 (or the pseudogene TRBV3-2) and TRBJ1-2; TRBD1 might be the D (5 bases). The germline V and J ends were trimmed by 1 base and 8 bases, with 14 bases remaining between them. This CDR3 is built from 14 residues. CDR1 is LGHDT and CDR2 is YNNKEL in the germline V gene (reference sequence). For the CDR3, the DNA is TGTGCCAGCAGCCAAGCCAGACCCGGGGGGGGCTACACCTTC. This sequence encodes CASSQARPGGGYTF.

The chain has TRBV13 and TRBJ2-1; D possibly corresponds to TRBD2 (5 bases). The V end was cut by 5 bases, the J end by 4 bases, with 27 bases between. CDR1 and CDR2 (germline): PRHDT, FYEKMQ (reference sequence). This CDR3 is built from 19 residues. The chain's CDR3 is CASSPPFRTRRSAYNEQFF. CDR3 DNA sequence: TGTGCCAGCAGCCCCCCGTTTCGTACTAGAAGGTCCGCATACAATGAGCAGTTCTTC. Full variable domain (remainder filled in from reference TRBV13 and TRBJ2-1): AAGVIQSPRHLIKEKRETATLKCYPIPRHDTVYWYQQGPGQDPQFLISFYEKMQSDKGSIPDRFSAQQFSDYHSELNMSSLELGDSALYFCASSPPFRTRRSAYNEQFFGPGTRLTVL.

J is TRBJ1-2 and V is TRBV11-3, with D perhaps matching TRBD1 (5 bases). V was clipped by 2 bases and J by 7 bases, with 20 bases between them. The CDR3 contains 16 residues. Germline V gene sequence: CDR1 SGHNT, CDR2 YENEEA. CDR3 coding DNA: TGTGCCAGCAGCTTACATCCTATGCAGGGAATCTTTGGCTACACCTTC. Protein: CASSLHPMQGIFGYTF.

The chain links TRBV24-1 to TRBJ2-7; D unclear. The CDR3 length is 14 residues. V was clipped by 1 base and J by 2 bases, with 8 bases between them. The V gene's germline CDR1 is KGHDR and CDR2 SFDVKD. The CDR3: CATSDLSSAYEQYV. CDR3 in DNA: TGTGCCACCAGTGATTTATCCAGCGCCTACGAGCAGTACGTC.

The V call is TRBV2, the J call TRBJ2-3; 9 bases agree with TRBD2. The CDR3 spans 21 residues. After removal of 6 bases from V and 0 bases from J, the junction contained 22 bases not matched to a gene. From germline, CDR1 is SNHLY and CDR2 FYNNEI. Here the CDR3 reads CASRYTRENPSGMPSTDTQYF. In DNA, the CDR3 is TGTGCCAGCAGATACACCCGGGAGAATCCTAGCGGGATGCCTAGCACAGATACGCAGTATTTT.

This chain joins TRBV6-4 and TRBJ1-5, with D possibly TRBD1 on 6 matching bases. The CDR3 runs to 18 residues. Germline V gene data show CDR1 as MRHNA and CDR2 as SNTAGT. Trimming took off 8 bases at V and 0 bases at J, with 23 bases between the two ends. DNA for the CDR3: TGTGCCAGCTTACGTGGACAGCTATCTTTGTATAGCAATCAGCCCCAGCATTTT. Amino acid sequence: CASLRGQLSLYSNQPQHF.

In its sample, this clone was seen once. This chain links TRBV14 with TRBJ2-5; D is unresolved. Germline CDR1 is SGHDN and CDR2 is FVKESK. Trimming removed 1 base from V and 5 bases from J, with 8 bases in between. There are 13 residues in the CDR3. The DNA of the CDR3 is TGTGCCAGCAGCCAAGGTGCTAAGGAGACCCAGTACTTC. This translates into CASSQGAKETQYF.

This chain joins TRBV12-5 and TRBJ2-6; no firm D call. Germline V gene lookup returns CDR1 LGHNT and CDR2 FRNRAP. The length of the CDR3 is 13 residues. Deletions cut 6 bases from V and 1 base from J, with 4 bases between. The CDR3 is CASGGSGANVLTF. CDR3 bases: TGTGCTAGTGGCGGGTCTGGGGCCAACGTCCTGACTTTC.

The rearrangement links TRBV3-1 (or the pseudogene TRBV3-2) to TRBJ2-2; 8 bases agree with TRBD2. With 0 bases clipped from V and 1 base from J, the junction kept 4 bases outside the gene matches. CDR1 LGHDT and CDR2 YNNKEL come from the germline V gene (reference sequence). This CDR3 is 17 amino acids long. CDR3 in amino acids: CASSQERAGENTGELFF. The CDR3 DNA reads as TGTGCCAGCAGCCAAGAGCGAGCGGGAGAGAACACCGGGGAGCTGTTTTTT.

This sequence joins TRBV21-1 and TRBJ2-5; the D segment call TRBD1 is taken from the table without a DNA check. TRBV21-1 is a recognized pseudogene. This CDR3 is built from 15 residues. The CDR3 reads CASSKVGAPRETQYF. CDR3 in DNA: TGTGCCAGCAGCAAAGTGGGGGCGCCTCGTGAGACCCAGTACTTC.

This clone was seen only once. CDR3 bases: TGTGCCAGCAGCCCCGGGGAGAAGGGTACGCAGTATTTT. This translates into CASSPGEKGTQYF. The chain has TRBV9 and TRBJ2-3; possible D gene TRBD2, 5 bases. The CDR3 runs to 13 residues. Germline V gene sequence: CDR1 SGDLS, CDR2 YYNGEE. V lost 4 bases and J lost 8, with 14 bases in between.

This clone was detected a few times. This chain links TRBV2 with TRBJ1-2, with 9 positions matching TRBD1. The trim removed 6 bases at V and 6 bases at J, leaving 8 bases unmatched. Germline CDR1 is SNHLY and CDR2 is FYNNEI. The CDR3 runs 14 residues. The CDR3 DNA reads as TGTGCCAGCAGCAAGGACAGGGGAAAAGATGGCTACACCTTC. It translates to CASSKDRGKDGYTF.

The rearrangement links TRBV11-3 to TRBJ1-3, with D perhaps TRBD1 (6 bases). Germline V lookup: CDR1 SGHNT, CDR2 YENEEA. This CDR3 is 16 amino acids long. V lost 7 bases to trimming and J lost 0 bases, with 16 bases between them. CDR3 DNA: TGTGCCAGCACCCTCATGACAGGCTTCTCTGGAAACACCATATATTTT. Translating it yields CASTLMTGFSGNTIYF. Drawing the rest from reference TRBV11-3 and TRBJ1-3, the complete variable domain is EAGVVQSPRYKIIEKKQPVAFWCNPISGHNTLYWYLQNLGQGPELLIRYENEEAVDDSQLPKDRFSAERLKGVDSTLKIQPAELGDSAVYLCASTLMTGFSGNTIYFGEGSWLTVV.

J is TRBJ2-1 and V is TRBV24-1; possibly TRBD1 or TRBD2 for D (9 bases each). The germline V gene encodes CDR1 KGHDR and CDR2 SFDVKD. Trimming stripped 6 bases from V and 4 bases from J, with 24 bases between. This CDR3 spans 18 amino acids. CDR3 nucleotide sequence: TGTGCCACCAGTCACAGGGGGCGCGGACTAGCGCGATACAATGAGCAGTTCTTC. Residues: CATSHRGRGLARYNEQFF.

The chain is built from TRBV6-1 and TRBJ1-6, with 10 nucleotides matching TRBD1. Germline V gene data show CDR1 as MNHNS and CDR2 as SASEGT. This CDR3 is built from 17 residues. V was pared by 4 bases and J by 4 bases, with 7 bases of the junction left unmatched. The CDR3 region has the DNA TGTGCCAGCAGTGGACCGGGACAGGGGCGATATAATTCACCCCTCCACTTT. Its protein is CASSGPGQGRYNSPLHF.